One and the same sample provided the 10 T cell receptor beta chains below, sequenced in a study of long-term antiretroviral therapy in people with HIV. Survey-level resolution applied to immunoSEQ assay v3.0. TCRdb's table, derived via immunoSEQ multiplex PCR, lists solely in-frame clones and lacks some. This table has 40,000 to 50,000 clones, around 93% appearing once. The specimen comprised unsorted PBMCs, sampled approximately 9.5 years after starting antiretroviral therapy. The receptors come from a man aged 25 to 45 with HIV.

The V and J genes are TRBV29-1 and TRBJ2-1; D uncertain. Between the trimmed V and J ends, which lost 3 bases and 8 bases, there was a span of 11 bases. Germline assignment: CDR1 SQVTM and CDR2 ANQGSEA. CDR3 length: 12 residues. The CDR3 nucleotides are TGCAGCGTTGAGGCCCTGTCTGATGAGCAGTTCTTC. Translation: CSVEALSDEQFF.

This chain connects TRBV7-2 to TRBJ2-6; 7 nucleotides align to TRBD1. Germline CDR1 reads SGHTA; CDR2 reads FQGNSA. J lost 4 bases, V lost 3 bases, and 12 bases had no gene match. The CDR3 length is 18 residues. The CDR3 is CASSFGHRGGIGANVLTF. The CDR3 bases are TGTGCCAGCAGCTTCGGCCACAGGGGTGGTATCGGGGCCAACGTCCTGACTTTC.

The chain carries TRBV9 and TRBJ1-4; unclear D gene. This CDR3 has 17 amino acids. The V end was cut by 0 bases, the J end by 8 bases, with 20 bases between. The germline gives CDR1 SGDLS, CDR2 YYNGEE. The CDR3 loop is CASSVGADGGFWEKLFF. The CDR3 DNA follows: TGTGCCAGCAGCGTAGGGGCAGACGGAGGATTTTGGGAAAAACTGTTTTTT. Filled out from reference TRBV9 and TRBJ1-4, the complete variable domain reads DSGVTQTPKHLITATGQRVTLRCSPRSGDLSVYWYQQSLDQGLQFLIQYYNGEERAKGNILERFSAQQFPDLHSELNLSSLELGDSALYFCASSVGADGGFWEKLFFGSGTQLSVL.

In its sample, this clone was seen once. The rearrangement uses TRBV5-6 and TRBJ2-1; either TRBD1 or TRBD2 may supply D (5 bases each). The V end lost 4 bases, the J end lost 9 bases, and 23 bases lay between the germline ends. CDR3 size: 16 residues. The germline gives CDR1 SGHDT, CDR2 YYEEEE. CDR3 nucleotide sequence: TGTGCCAGCAGCCCGGGACCGGGACCACGGGTGGGTGAGCAGTTCTTC. This sequence encodes CASSPGPGPRVGEQFF.

The chain has TRBV13 and TRBJ1-1; the D gene is possibly TRBD1 (6 bases). This CDR3 region has 16 residues. Trimming pared 3 bases from V and 0 bases from J, leaving 14 bases between. Germline assignment: CDR1 PRHDT and CDR2 FYEKMQ (reference sequence). The CDR3 here is CASSLGGRRMNTEAFF. The DNA for the CDR3 is TGTGCCAGCAGCTTGGGGGGGCGCCGGATGAACACTGAAGCTTTCTTT.

V is TRBV25-1 and J is TRBJ2-3; D remains unclear. Per the germline V gene, CDR1 is MGHDK and CDR2 is SYGVNS. The V gene lost 2 bases and the J gene lost 2 bases, with 2 bases spanning the gap. The CDR3 has 12 amino acids. The CDR3 DNA is TGTGCCAGCAGTGAAGACACAGATACGCAGTATTTT. Translating gives CASSEDTDTQYF.

The chain employs TRBV5-1 and TRBJ2-5; TRBD1 or TRBD2 may be the D gene (6 bases each). The CDR3 length is 15 residues. Trimming took 4 bases from V and 6 from J, leaving 19 bases between them. The germline CDR1 and CDR2 sequences are SGHRS and YFSETQ. The CDR3 sequence: CASSLFGGGMQTQYF. The CDR3 DNA reads TGCGCCAGCAGCCTCTTTGGAGGGGGGATGCAGACCCAGTACTTC.

The CDR3, as DNA: TGTGCCAGCAGCGGACAGACAACTAATGAAAAACTGTTTTTT. This sequence encodes CASSGQTTNEKLFF. This chain uses TRBV2 with TRBJ1-4; tentatively, D is TRBD1 (6 bases). This CDR3 is built from 14 residues. The ends were cut back, 6 bases at V and 0 bases at J, with 8 bases in the middle. Germline V gene sequence: CDR1 SNHLY, CDR2 FYNNEI.

This rearrangement joins TRBV11-2 to TRBJ1-5; no clear D gene. This CDR3 spans 13 amino acids. Trimming pared 4 bases from V and 7 bases from J, leaving 11 bases between. The germline V gene has CDR1 SGHAT and CDR2 FQNNGV. The CDR3 region has the DNA TGTGCCAGCAGCTCCAGTGGTGGGCAGCCCCAGCATTTT. This encodes CASSSSGGQPQHF.

This clone was detected only once. The CDR3 loop is CASSQDYGGAQNTIYF. The CDR3 DNA follows: TGTGCCAGCAGCCAAGATTATGGGGGGGCGCAGAACACCATATATTTT. The chain recombines TRBV4-2 with TRBJ1-3; D may be TRBD1 (6 bases). The CDR3 has 16 amino acids. CDR1 and CDR2 (germline): LGHNA, YNFKEQ. V was cut by 0 bases and J by 7 bases, with 16 bases left in between.